Presented here are 4 T cell receptor beta chains from one specimen sequenced in a study of cytomegalovirus exposure and HLA in healthy donors. The PCR employed 60 Vbeta primers together with 13 Jbeta primers. Using immunoSEQ multiplex PCR, the repertoire was profiled, and TCRdb retains in-frame clones only, with some absent. Of about 210,000 clones detected, approximately 82% appear once; the ten largest clones hold 1.5% to 2%. The sample comprised PBMCs. Receptor source: a man aged 40-49 years in good health and CMV-seropositive.

V usage is TRBV23-1 and J usage is TRBJ2-7, with 10 bases aligning to TRBD1. TRBV23-1 is filed as an ORF, its function uncertain. After removal of 0 bases from V and 6 bases from J, the junction contained 29 bases not matched to a gene. This CDR3 is 23 amino acids long. The chain's CDR3 is CASSQSLGVLRDRGHRVFCEQYF. The CDR3 DNA reads as TGCGCCAGCAGTCAATCCCTAGGGGTTCTCCGGGACAGGGGACACAGAGTCTTCTGCGAGCAGTACTTC.

The chain recombines TRBV27 with TRBJ1-3, with TRBD1 identical over 8 bases. The trim removed 4 bases at V and 0 bases at J, leaving 2 bases unmatched. The CDR3 length is 15 residues. Per germline, CDR1 MNHEY and CDR2 SMNVEV (reference sequence). The CDR3 region is CASSSGTGSGNTIYF. The CDR3 DNA reads TGTGCCAGCAGTTCCGGGACAGGCTCTGGAAACACCATATATTTT.

V is TRBV5-1 and J is TRBJ1-5, with a weak D call TRBD1 (5 bases). Germline lookup yields CDR1 SGHRS and CDR2 YFSETQ. The CDR3 covers 15 residues. Trimming cost V 1 base and J 3 bases, with 11 bases left between them. The CDR3 DNA reads as TGCGCCAGCAGCTTGTCCGACAGTTTCAATCAGCCCCAGCATTTT. This encodes CASSLSDSFNQPQHF.

The chain combines TRBV6-1 with TRBJ1-4, with D perhaps TRBD1 (6 bases). CDR3 size: 13 residues. Germline V gene lookup returns CDR1 MNHNS and CDR2 SASEGT. V was shortened by 8 bases and J by 0 bases, with 7 bases between the two germline ends. The CDR3 loop reads CASGGATNEKLFF. The DNA for the CDR3 is TGTGCCAGCGGGGGCGCAACTAATGAAAAACTGTTTTTT.